A selection of T cell receptor beta chains follows, all from one sample in a study of shared clonotypes between healthy human individuals. The table came from immunoSEQ multiplex PCR; TCRdb's copy has only in-frame clones and leaves some out. This sample yields about 2.1 million clones, of which 90% to 95% are seen a single time; more than 1.5% belongs to the top ten. The sample comprised naive CD8+ T cells from PBMCs. The receptors here all came from a man aged 18 to 35 in good health. Some clones in this sample may be carry-over from other donors' samples. Both conserved end residues are part of each CDR3. The order of the fields is clone size, D gene, V gene, J gene, CDR3 DNA, CDR3 protein. D genes are given only for firm matches. Rows may omit the clone size; those that give it use once, few, many or a size class.

size: .; D: .; V: TRBV5-1; J: TRBJ2-7; DNA: TGCGCCAGCAGCGCCGCAGCTCAGGGAAACGAGCAGTACTTC; CDR3: CASSAAAQGNEQYF
size: .; D: .; V: TRBV19; J: TRBJ2-2; DNA: TGTGCCACAAGCCTAACGTCCCCCGGGGAGCTGTTTTTT; CDR3: CATSLTSPGELFF
size: .; D: TRBD1; V: TRBV6-5; J: TRBJ2-7; DNA: TGTGCCAGCAGTTACTCCCCTGGGACAGGGGCCGAGCAGTACTTC; CDR3: CASSYSPGTGAEQYF
size: .; D: .; V: TRBV6-5; J: TRBJ1-2; DNA: TGTGCCAGCAGCCCATTAACAGAACCTAACTATGGCTACACCTTC; CDR3: CASSPLTEPNYGYTF
size: .; D: TRBD2; V: TRBV6-6; J: TRBJ2-1; DNA: TGTGCCAGCAGTAAACTAGCGGGACCCTACAATGAGCAGTTCTTC; CDR3: CASSKLAGPYNEQFF
size: .; D: .; V: TRBV18; J: TRBJ2-5; DNA: TGTGCCAGCTCACCCATCCGGGAGACCCAGTACTTC; CDR3: CASSPIRETQYF
size: .; D: .; V: TRBV19; J: TRBJ1-1; DNA: TGTGCCAGCCAGGGGTGGAGCACTGAAGCTTTCTTT; CDR3: CASQGWSTEAFF
size: .; D: .; V: TRBV9; J: TRBJ2-2; DNA: TGTGCCAGCAGCGTAGCCAGCTCCGGGGAGCTGTTTTTT; CDR3: CASSVASSGELFF
size: .; D: TRBD1; V: TRBV28; J: TRBJ2-2; DNA: TGTGCCAGCAGGCCAAGACGGGACAGAGACACCGGGGAGCTGTTTTTT; CDR3: CASRPRRDRDTGELFF
size: .; D: TRBD2; V: TRBV6-1; J: TRBJ2-7; DNA: TGTGCCAGCACGGAGGGGAGGGCCGTAACCTACGAGCAGTACTTC; CDR3: CASTEGRAVTYEQYF
size: .; D: .; V: TRBV28; J: TRBJ1-5; DNA: TGTGCCAGCAGGATCCCGGGAACCAATCAGCCCCAGCATTTT; CDR3: CASRIPGTNQPQHF
size: .; D: .; V: TRBV7-9; J: TRBJ1-2; DNA: TGTGCCAGCAGCTTAGCGGGCGGAGGGGTGGCTAACACCTTC; CDR3: CASSLAGGGVANTF
size: .; D: .; V: TRBV7-9; J: TRBJ2-6; DNA: TGTGCCAGCAGCTTTCGGGACACTTACTCTGGGGCCAACGTCCTGACTTTC; CDR3: CASSFRDTYSGANVLTF
size: .; D: TRBD2; V: TRBV6-5; J: TRBJ2-7; DNA: TGTGCCAGCAGTTACTCGACGGGACTAGCGGTCTACGAGCAGTACTTC; CDR3: CASSYSTGLAVYEQYF
size: .; D: .; V: TRBV13; J: TRBJ1-1; DNA: TGTGCCAGCAGCCCCCGTTTGTCGGACACTGAAGCTTTCTTT; CDR3: CASSPRLSDTEAFF
size: .; D: .; V: TRBV4-2; J: TRBJ1-3; DNA: TGTGCCAGCAGCCAAGAACGCGTCAGGGCTGGAAACACCATATATTTT; CDR3: CASSQERVRAGNTIYF
size: .; D: .; V: TRBV7-9; J: TRBJ2-1; DNA: TGTGCCAGCAGCTTGCAGGGTTACAATGAGCAGTTCTTC; CDR3: CASSLQGYNEQFF
size: .; D: .; V: TRBV27; J: TRBJ2-7; DNA: TGTGCCAGCAGGGACATACTCTACGAGCAGTACTTC; CDR3: CASRDILYEQYF
size: .; D: .; V: TRBV27; J: TRBJ2-1; DNA: TGTGCCAGCAGTCTACTTCGCGGACCCTACAATGAGCAGTTCTTC; CDR3: CASSLLRGPYNEQFF
size: .; D: TRBD1; V: TRBV25-1; J: TRBJ2-7; DNA: TGTGCCAGCAGTGGGGTTCAGGGGGCGACTTACGAGCAGTACTTC; CDR3: CASSGVQGATYEQYF
size: .; D: .; V: TRBV2; J: TRBJ2-1; DNA: TGTGCCAGCAGCACAGCATGGTACAATGAGCAGTTCTTC; CDR3: CASSTAWYNEQFF
size: .; D: .; V: TRBV11-1; J: TRBJ2-1; DNA: TGTGCCAGCAGCTTAGAGGGACGAAAGCAGTTCTTC; CDR3: CASSLEGRKQFF
size: .; D: .; V: TRBV7-9; J: TRBJ2-1; DNA: TGTGCCAGCAGCCGGGGACGGGGGCAGTTCTTC; CDR3: CASSRGRGQFF
size: .; D: TRBD1; V: TRBV19; J: TRBJ2-7; DNA: TGTGCCAGTAGTATAGAGGGGACAGCCACCTACGAGCAGTACTTC; CDR3: CASSIEGTATYEQYF
size: .; D: .; V: TRBV27; J: TRBJ2-7; DNA: TGTGCCAGCAGTTTAAAGGGTACCGAGCAGTACTTC; CDR3: CASSLKGTEQYF
size: .; D: .; V: TRBV25-1; J: TRBJ2-1; DNA: TGTGCCAGCAGTGAATCCACCCATGTGTACTTGGAAGATGAGCAGTTCTTC; CDR3: CASSESTHVYLEDEQFF
size: .; D: .; V: TRBV7-3; J: TRBJ2-1; DNA: TGTGCCAGCAGCTTATGGGACCGGAGCTCCTACAATGAGCAGTTCTTC; CDR3: CASSLWDRSSYNEQFF
size: .; D: TRBD2; V: TRBV10-3; J: TRBJ2-1; DNA: TGTGCCGTTACTAGCGACAACTACAATGAGCAGTTCTTC; CDR3: CAVTSDNYNEQFF
size: .; D: .; V: TRBV11-2; J: TRBJ1-4; DNA: TGTGCCAGCAGTCCCAGGCGGCAGGCCATCGCTAATGAAAAACTGTTTTTT; CDR3: CASSPRRQAIANEKLFF
size: .; D: TRBD1; V: TRBV29-1; J: TRBJ1-2; DNA: TGCAGCGCCCCGACGGGACAGACAAGCGGCGACACCTTC; CDR3: CSAPTGQTSGDTF
size: .; D: .; V: TRBV29-1; J: TRBJ2-1; DNA: TGCAGCGTCCGAAATTGGGGAGCTGAGCAGTTCTTC; CDR3: CSVRNWGAEQFF
size: .; D: TRBD2; V: TRBV27; J: TRBJ2-7; DNA: TGTGCCAGCAGTTTTGTGGCTAGCGGGTATAGCTCCTACGAGCAGTACTTC; CDR3: CASSFVASGYSSYEQYF
size: .; D: .; V: TRBV28; J: TRBJ1-5; DNA: TGTGCCAGCCGCCGACAGGTTAGCAATCAGCCCCAGCATTTT; CDR3: CASRRQVSNQPQHF
size: .; D: TRBD2; V: TRBV27; J: TRBJ2-1; DNA: TGTGCCAGCAGTTTAGGGCTAGCGGGAGTAGATGAGCAGTTCTTC; CDR3: CASSLGLAGVDEQFF
size: .; D: .; V: TRBV2; J: TRBJ2-5; DNA: TGTGCCAGCACTGGGGGACTTTTCGAGACCCAGTACTTC; CDR3: CASTGGLFETQYF
size: .; D: .; V: TRBV7-3; J: TRBJ2-7; DNA: TGTGCCAGCAGCTCATCGGGGCGGAAAATCTCCTACGAGCAGTACTTC; CDR3: CASSSSGRKISYEQYF
size: .; D: .; V: TRBV19; J: TRBJ1-1; DNA: TGTGCCAGTAGTAAGGGCAGGGTGGTTAGCAACACTGAAGCTTTCTTT; CDR3: CASSKGRVVSNTEAFF
size: .; D: .; V: TRBV4-3; J: TRBJ1-1; DNA: TGCGCCAGCAGCGGAGGGTTTGGCACTGAAGCTTTCTTT; CDR3: CASSGGFGTEAFF
size: once; D: TRBD2; V: TRBV25-1; J: TRBJ2-1; DNA: TGTGCCAGCAGCCCGACTAGCGGTTCCTACAATGAGCAGTTCTTC; CDR3: CASSPTSGSYNEQFF
size: once; D: .; V: TRBV6-5; J: TRBJ1-1; DNA: TGTGCCAGCAGTTACTCGCGGGGGCGCGGTACTGAAGCTTTCTTT; CDR3: CASSYSRGRGTEAFF